The TCR beta chain under discussion was sequenced for a study of T-cell reconstitution after alpha-beta-depleted transplantation in children. CDR3 length equals 16 residues. With V trimmed by 5 bases and J by 2 bases, 12 bases remained unmatched. The germline V gene encodes CDR1 MNHNS and CDR2 SASEGT. TCRbeta library construction was performed incorporating unique molecular identifiers. TCRdb reprocessed the PCR reads via MiXCR and lists one record per CDR3 protein. The table has hundreds of thousands of distinct CDR3 sequences, about 15% seen once. The chain carries TRBV6-1 and TRBJ2-7, with 7 bases fitting TRBD1. The sequences come from PBMCs from the stem cell graft donor, collected from the stem cell graft. The TCR comes from a human donor who donated a stem cell graft to a child with acute myeloid leukemia. CDR3 sequence: CASSQPRDSQTYEQYF. The CDR3 DNA reads as TGTGCCAGCAGTCAACCCCGGGACAGTCAAACCTACGAGCAGTACTTC.